The TCR beta chain described here comes from a study of cytomegalovirus exposure and HLA in healthy donors. In the study overall: Among roughly 180 million T cells, an earlier analysis found around 100 million unique TCR beta sequences. Study observations and caveats: 15,000 to 20,000 TCR beta sequences were associated with HLA alleles at 0.05 false discovery rate in a later analysis. Later analysis associated a missense DCLRE1C variant with TCR beta V- and J-gene trimming.

CDR3 size: 14 residues. The V and J ends lost 3 bases and 4 bases, in that order; junction bases with no gene match: 3. Germline V lookup: CDR1 LGHNT, CDR2 FRNRAP. As concerns this clone: What it binds is not known.

Use of 60 Vbeta and 13 Jbeta primers characterized the PCR. The method was immunoSEQ multiplex PCR; TCRdb's version includes in-frame clones alone and lacks a portion of them. The sample carries 90,000 or so clones, around 70% recorded once. This chain connects TRBV12-5 to TRBJ1-5, with TRBD1 matching 7 bases. The TCR comes from a man between 45 and 60 years old in good health and CMV-seronegative. Sequenced: PBMCs. The CDR3 nucleotides are TGTGCTAGTGGTTTCGACAGGGTAAATCAGCCCCAGCATTTT. The encoded protein is CASGFDRVNQPQHF.